The source of this T cell receptor (beta chain) is a study of T cell responses to AZD1222 COVID-19 vaccine. Study details: Combined were second doses at about 4 or about 12 weeks.

Notes on the study in general: Clonal diversity may have been underestimated in mostly white British donors. Vaccine-associated CD4 TCRs spanned spike, dominant at 160-218 and 743-854.

Comment on this clone: Its specificity is unknown.

This table comes from immunoSEQ multiplex PCR, and its TCRdb copy is limited to in-frame clones, with some not included. The sample consists of around 100,000 clones, 85% to 95% of them appearing once. CDR1 is MNHEY, CDR2 SMNVEV, per germline (reference sequence). This CDR3 is 13 amino acids long. J was trimmed by 8 bases and V by 5 bases; bases with no gene match: 8. The receptor was isolated from an adult in good health. The specimen comprised peripheral blood, sampled on day 0 of AZD1222 vaccination. The rearrangement links TRBV27 to TRBJ1-2; TRBD1 agrees at 7 bases. The CDR3 nucleotides read TGTGCCAGCAGTAGTCGACAGGGCGGCGGCTACACCTTC. Translated, it gives CASSSRQGGGYTF.